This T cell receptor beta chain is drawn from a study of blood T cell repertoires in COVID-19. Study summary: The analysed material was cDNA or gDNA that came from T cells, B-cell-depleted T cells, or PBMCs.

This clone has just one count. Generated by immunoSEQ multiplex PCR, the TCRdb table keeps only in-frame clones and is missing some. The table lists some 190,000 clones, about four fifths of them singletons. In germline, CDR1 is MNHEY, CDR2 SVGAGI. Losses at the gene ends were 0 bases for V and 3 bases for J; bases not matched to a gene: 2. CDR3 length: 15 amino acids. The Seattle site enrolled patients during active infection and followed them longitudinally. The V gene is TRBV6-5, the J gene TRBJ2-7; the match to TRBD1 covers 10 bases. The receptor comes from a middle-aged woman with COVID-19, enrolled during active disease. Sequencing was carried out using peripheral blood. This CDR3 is CASSYSGQGNYEQYF. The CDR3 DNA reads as TGTGCCAGCAGTTACTCGGGACAGGGGAACTACGAGCAGTACTTC.